This record looks at one TCR beta chain sequence and its context. Its antigen is not identified. The sample originates from a study of shared clonotypes between healthy human individuals. Findings and limits, study-wide: The expectation was that sequencing depth would affect clonotype sharing among donors. Donors were few, which limited the genetic and exposure-history diversity represented.

V was clipped by 5 bases and J by 5 bases; unmatched bases: 2. The CDR3 contains 13 residues. Germline CDR1 SGHVS, CDR2 FNYEAQ. Each donor was a Caucasian adult residing in Nashville, Tennessee. The investigators split CD4+ cells into a CD45RA+ naive subset and a CD45RA-negative memory subset. Data came from immunoSEQ multiplex PCR; TCRdb stores just in-frame clones and leaves some out. The table lists around 2.1 million clones, 95% of them singletons. This clonotype originated in a man between 18 and 35 years old in good health. The chain is built from TRBV7-6 and TRBJ2-7; 11 bases line up with TRBD1. The sequenced material came from naive CD4+ T cells sorted from blood. The subset: CD45RA+ positively selected. CDR3 sequence: CASSQGQGDEQYF. In DNA form, the CDR3 reads TGTGCCAGCAGCCAGGGACAGGGGGACGAGCAGTACTTC. Looking up the rest from reference TRBV7-6 and TRBJ2-7 gives the full variable domain: GAGVSQSPRYKVTKRGQDVALRCDPISGHVSLYWYRQALGQGPEFLTYFNYEAQQDKSGLPNDRFSAERPEGSISTLTIQRTEQRDSAMYRCASSQGQGDEQYFGPGTRLTVT.